These 24 T cell receptor beta chains were sequenced from one sample in a study of tumor and adjacent non-tumor tissue in lung cancer. Three rounds of nested PCR, following a modified ARM-PCR protocol, produced the TCRbeta library. From the multiplex PCR reads, TCRdb called clonotypes with MiXCR, one entry per CDR3 protein. The sample lists roughly 150,000 distinct CDR3 sequences, approximately 72% occurring once. No cell sorting was done before RNA was extracted from the tissue. The sample was lung tumor tissue. The receptors were sampled from a man aged 60-69 years with small cell lung cancer.

On this clonotype itself: At one boundary the junction diverges from the germline segment, which might be a read error. The chain couples TRBV29-1 to TRBJ2-3; D unresolved. CDR1 is SQVTM and CDR2 is ANQGSEA in the germline V gene. This CDR3 is built from 12 residues. The CDR3 bases are TGCAGCGCACAATATGGCGGTTATACACAGTATTTT. Protein sequence: CSAQYGGYTQYF.

The gene calls are TRBV11-2 and TRBJ2-5, with 9 bases lining up with TRBD1. The ends lost 8 bases at V and 4 bases at J; junction bases unmatched: 11. This CDR3 comprises 15 residues. Germline-derived CDR1 and CDR2 are SGHAT and FQNNGV. This chain's CDR3 is CASGTKGQGLETQYF. CDR3 DNA sequence: TGTGCCAGCGGCACGAAGGGACAGGGTCTAGAGACCCAGTACTTC.

This clonotype has a handful of counts. A much larger clone lies one base from this, so it may be a read error. The CDR3 nucleotides are TGTGCCAGCAGTCACGGGGTGGGAGAGACCCAGTACTTC. Translated: CASSHGVGETQYF. The chain links TRBV6-6 to TRBJ2-5; possibly TRBD2 for D (5 bases). The germline CDR1 and CDR2 sequences are MNHNY and SVGAGI (reference sequence). The V end lost 5 bases, the J end lost 4 bases, and 11 bases lay between the germline ends. The CDR3 runs 13 residues.

This clonotype was recorded a few times. One junction end disagrees with the germline gene, perhaps due to a read error. The V gene is TRBV11-2, the J gene TRBJ2-5; D is ambiguous. The CDR3 sequence is 11 residues long. The germline V gene has CDR1 SGHAT and CDR2 FQNNGV. The CDR3 DNA reads as TGTCCCAGCAGCTTTGAAGAGTCCCAGTACTTC. Protein sequence: CPSSFEESQYF. Supplemented by reference TRBV11-2 and TRBJ2-5, the full variable domain reads EAGVAQSPRYKIIEKRQSVAFWCNPISGHATLYWYQQILGQGPKLLIQFQNNGVVDDSQLPKDRFSAERLKGVDSTLKIQPAKLEDSAVYLCPSSFEESQYFGPGTRLLVL.

In its sample, this clonotype was seen many times. The chain uses TRBV29-1 and TRBJ2-3, with TRBD2 matching over 8 bases. This CDR3 is built from 13 residues. CDR1 is SQVTM, CDR2 ANQGSEA, per germline. With V trimmed by 2 bases and J by 7 bases, 5 bases remained unmatched. CDR3 DNA: TGCAGCGTTGAATCGGGAGGGGTGAATACGCAGTATTTT. Protein sequence: CSVESGGVNTQYF.

V is TRBV10-2 and J is TRBJ2-7; D is ambiguous. Germline V lookup: CDR1 WSHSY, CDR2 SAAADI. CDR3 length equals 13 residues. V shed 4 bases and J shed 3 bases, with 10 bases lying between them. The CDR3 sequence: CASSGSRGYEQYV. Here the CDR3 DNA reads TGCGCCAGCAGTGGCAGTAGAGGCTACGAGCAGTACGTC.

The chain recombines TRBV20-1 with TRBJ1-1; D gene ambiguous. CDR3 length equals 13 residues. The ends were cut back, 5 bases at V and 8 bases at J, with 18 bases in the middle. CDR1 is DFQATT and CDR2 is SNEGSKA in the germline V gene (reference sequence). The CDR3, as DNA: TGCAGTGCTCTCAACAAGGGAGCCACCGAAGCTTTCTTT. Its protein is CSALNKGATEAFF.

A note on this clonotype: It is likely a read error, because the conserved phenylalanine at the end of the CDR3 is missing. This chain uses TRBV6-1 with TRBJ1-1; no firm D call. The V end was cut by 3 bases, the J end by 9 bases, with 14 bases between. The CDR3 loop spans 13 amino acids. The germline CDR1 and CDR2 sequences are MNHNS and SASEGT. CDR3 loop: CASSEPPGRQAFY. The CDR3 DNA follows: TGTGCCAGCAGTGAGCCCCCGGGGAGGCAAGCTTTCTAT.

Turning to this clonotype: The conserved phenylalanine or tryptophan normally closing the CDR3 is absent here, so this likely arose from a read error. The DNA is left out, because the CDR3 cannot be placed on it with certainty; the CDR3 is given as TCRdb lists it. CDR3 amino acids: CASSRGLAGEGRRGQFS. The chain has TRBV11-2 and TRBJ2-1; TRBD2 is the table's D call and was not checked against the DNA. The V gene's germline CDR1 is SGHAT and CDR2 FQNNGV. The CDR3 length is 17 residues, termini included.

This chain joins TRBV5-4 and TRBJ2-7, with D possibly TRBD2 on 6 matching bases. The ends were cut back, 1 base at V and 3 bases at J, with 11 bases in the middle. Germline-derived CDR1 and CDR2 are SGHNT and YYREEE (reference sequence). CDR3 length equals 14 residues. The CDR3 spells CASSLSSDNYEQYF. CDR3 sequence (DNA): TGTGCCAGCAGCTTGTCTAGCGACAACTACGAGCAGTACTTC. The full variable domain, with the rest looked up from reference TRBV5-4 and TRBJ2-7, is ETGVTQSPTHLIKTRGQQVTLRCSSQSGHNTVSWYQQALGQGPQFIFQYYREEENGRGNFPPRFSGLQFPNYSSELNVNALELDDSALYLCASSLSSDNYEQYFGPGTRLTVT.

This clonotype was seen only a few times. The gene calls are TRBV6-1 and TRBJ2-3; TRBD2 matches 12 bases. Germline assignment: CDR1 MNHNS and CDR2 SASEGT. Trimming at V came to 5 bases and at J to 0 bases, leaving 9 bases not matched to a gene. The CDR3 contains 18 residues. This CDR3 reads CASSYRLAGDTSTDTQYF. For the CDR3, the DNA is TGTGCCAGCAGTTATAGACTAGCGGGAGATACTAGCACAGATACGCAGTATTTT.

This clonotype has a count of ten or more. J is TRBJ1-6 and V is TRBV11-2, with D uncertain. Per the germline V gene, CDR1 is SGHAT and CDR2 is FQNNGV. CDR3 length: 14 residues. The V gene lost 2 bases and the J gene lost 10 bases, with 12 bases spanning the gap. In DNA, the CDR3 is TGTGCCAGCAGCTTACCGGGTGTGAGGTCACCCCTCCACTTT. Protein product: CASSLPGVRSPLHF.

This clonotype was detected ten times or more. The CDR3 protein is CSARHPGSRGTGELFF. The DNA of the CDR3 is TGCAGTGCTAGACACCCTGGCAGTAGGGGCACCGGGGAGCTGTTTTTT. V gene TRBV20-1 combines with J gene TRBJ2-2; a possible D gene is TRBD1 (5 bases). Germline values: CDR1 DFQATT, CDR2 SNEGSKA (reference sequence). This CDR3 comprises 16 residues. V was clipped by 2 bases and J by 4 bases, with 17 bases between them.

With respect to this clonotype: At one end, the junction sequence differs from germline, possibly due to a read error. The chain uses TRBV12-3 or TRBV12-4 and TRBJ1-5; D might be TRBD1 (6 bases). The CDR3 is 13 residues long. DNA for the CDR3: TGTGCCAGCAGGGAGACAGGCAATCAGGCCCAGCATTTT. It specifies CASRETGNQAQHF.

This clonotype came up once. Germline and junction disagree at one end, which may indicate a read error. The chain combines TRBV11-2 with TRBJ2-3; D not certain. There are 13 residues in the CDR3. CDR1 and CDR2 from the germline V gene are SGHAT and FQNNGV. The CDR3 DNA reads as TGTACCAGCAGTTTCACTAACACAGATACACACTATTTT. Protein product: CTSSFTNTDTHYF.

In DNA, the CDR3 is TGTGCCAGCATGCGGTTTTCGACAATGAACACCGGGGAGCTGTTTTTT. Translated, it gives CASMRFSTMNTGELFF. The V and J genes are TRBV6-1 and TRBJ2-2, with D hard to call. Germline values: CDR1 MNHNS, CDR2 SASEGT. The germline V and J ends were trimmed by 7 bases and 1 base, with 16 bases remaining between them. CDR3 length: 16 amino acids.

The sample holds one count of this clonotype. The gene calls are TRBV4-1 and TRBJ2-1; D is possibly TRBD2 (7 bases). This CDR3 is built from 14 residues. The V end lost 9 bases, the J end lost 8 bases, and 20 bases lay between the germline ends. The germline V gene has CDR1 MGHRA and CDR2 YSYEKL. The CDR3 region is CARSSGGLVYEQFF. The CDR3 bases are TGCGCCAGAAGCTCGGGGGGCCTGGTCTATGAGCAGTTCTTC.

CDR3 coding DNA: TGTGCCAGCAGCCCGGGGGGGGGTTTGAGCACTGAAGCTTTCTTT. This encodes CASSPGGGLSTEAFF. V and J are TRBV5-5 and TRBJ1-1; perhaps TRBD1 as D (5 bases). The CDR3 has 15 residues. Germline CDR1 is SGHKS and CDR2 is YYEKEE (reference sequence). Trimming removed 4 bases from V and 4 bases from J, with 17 bases in between.

Points on this clonotype: Likely a read error: the CDR3 ends without its conserved phenylalanine or tryptophan. The V gene is TRBV6-6, the J gene TRBJ1-6, with no clear D. CDR1 MNHNY and CDR2 SVGAGI come from the germline V gene (reference sequence). The V end was cut by 5 bases, the J end by 1 base, with 12 bases between. The CDR3 has 16 residues. The CDR3 loop is CASSHTQSSYNSPLHC. The CDR3 nucleotides read TGTGCCAGCAGTCACACGCAGAGTTCCTATAATTCACCCCTCCACTGT.

The chain joins TRBV28 to TRBJ2-3; 10 nucleotides line up with TRBD2. The germline V gene encodes CDR1 MDHEN and CDR2 SYDVKM. Unmatched junction bases numbered 6, after V lost 5 bases and J lost 1 base. The CDR3 has 16 residues. The CDR3 spells CASSDILAGGTDTQYF. CDR3 nucleotides: TGTGCCAGCAGTGATATTCTAGCGGGAGGCACAGATACGCAGTATTTT.

The J gene is TRBJ2-1, the V gene TRBV3-1; tentative D call: TRBD2 (5 bases). CDR3 length: 13 amino acids. V was trimmed by 4 bases and J by 7 bases, leaving 11 bases between them. The germline CDR1 and CDR2 sequences are LGHDT and YNNKEL (reference sequence). CDR3 coding DNA: TGTGCCAGCAGCCCGCAAACGGGAAATGAGCAGTTCTTC. It translates to CASSPQTGNEQFF.

A remark on this clonotype: This clone may be a read error of a much larger clone one base away. This chain connects TRBV29-1 to TRBJ1-2; 10 bases agree with TRBD1. Trimming removed 4 bases from V and 6 bases from J; junction bases left unmatched: 5. Germline V lookup: CDR1 SQVTM, CDR2 ANQGSEA. The CDR3 has 13 residues. CDR3: CSVAGQGVHGYTF. CDR3 DNA: TGCAGCGTTGCTGGACAGGGGGTCCATGGCTACACCTTC.

This chain joins TRBV6-2 or TRBV6-3 and TRBJ2-7; D remains ambiguous. The CDR3 is made up of 15 amino acids. CDR1 is MNHEY, CDR2 SVGEGT, per germline. CDR3 loop: CVSSPLGFPLGKQYV. Here the CDR3 DNA reads TGTGTCAGCAGCCCACTCGGGTTTCCTTTAGGCAAGCAGTACGTC.

This chain joins TRBV29-1 and TRBJ2-5, with D perhaps being TRBD1 or TRBD2 (6 bases each). CDR1 and CDR2 from the germline V gene are SQVTM and ANQGSEA. The CDR3 totals 15 residues. Trimming stripped 1 base from V and 4 bases from J, with 16 bases between. The DNA for the CDR3 is TGCAGCGTTGAAGGGGGGGCAGGCCCTCGAGAGACCCAGTACTTC. Amino acids: CSVEGGAGPRETQYF.